A single sample gave rise to the 21 T cell receptor beta chains below, sequenced in a study of T cell responses to AZD1222 COVID-19 vaccine. Assay: immunoSEQ multiplex PCR; the TCRdb copy retains only in-frame clones and omits some. Altogether just under 150,000 clones are present, around 83% being singletons, with the ten largest covering 5% to 6%. The sequences come from peripheral blood, collected 28 days after the second AZD1222 dose. Every receptor here comes from an adult who received the AZD1222 COVID-19 vaccine.

The chain combines TRBV6-1 with TRBJ1-5, with no clear D. CDR1 is MNHNS, CDR2 SASEGT, per germline. The CDR3 runs to 13 residues. V dropped 1 base and J dropped 11 bases, with 12 bases sitting between them. This CDR3 reads CASSEGPLRAQHF. Here the CDR3 DNA reads TGTGCCAGCAGTGAAGGTCCACTGAGGGCCCAGCATTTT.

The chain joins TRBV10-3 to TRBJ1-4, with TRBD1 as a possible D gene (6 bases). V was pared by 11 bases and J by 6 bases, with 16 bases between. The germline CDR1 and CDR2 sequences are ENHRY and SYGVKD. This CDR3 is 13 amino acids long. CDR3 sequence reads: CAAGRGEDEKLFF. As DNA, the CDR3 is TGTGCCGCGGGCAGGGGAGAAGATGAAAAACTGTTTTTT.

The gene calls are TRBV3-1 (or the pseudogene TRBV3-2) and TRBJ2-7; no clear D gene. CDR3 length equals 11 residues. Trimming cost V 0 bases and J 12 bases, with 9 bases left between them. Germline-derived CDR1 and CDR2 are LGHDT and YNNKEL (reference sequence). DNA for the CDR3: TGTGCCAGCAGCCAAGAATCGATCCGGTACTTC. Its translation is CASSQESIRYF.

The chain is built from TRBV18 and TRBJ2-5; no firm D call. CDR1 KGHSH and CDR2 LQKENI come from the germline V gene. Trimming took 0 bases from V and 1 from J, leaving 6 bases between them. The CDR3 is 14 residues long. CDR3 bases: TGTGCCAGCTCACCACCGCATCTCCAAGAGACCCAGTACTTC. As protein: CASSPPHLQETQYF. The whole variable domain, remainder taken from reference TRBV18 and TRBJ2-5, is NAGVMQNPRHLVRRRGQEARLRCSPMKGHSHVYWYRQLPEEGLKFMVYLQKENIIDESGMPKERFSAEFPKEGPSILRIQQVVRGDSAAYFCASSPPHLQETQYFGPGTRLLVL.

In nucleotides, the CDR3 is TGCAGTGCTAGTCCCGAGGGCTGGGGCGGGAGCTCCTACAATGAGCAGTTCTTC. It specifies CSASPEGWGGSSYNEQFF. The V call is TRBV20-1, the J call TRBJ2-1; 7 bases are shared with TRBD2. The CDR3 has 18 amino acids. Germline V gene data show CDR1 as DFQATT and CDR2 as SNEGSKA (reference sequence). V lost 3 bases and J lost 0; bases outside the gene matches: 14.

The chain combines TRBV29-1 with TRBJ2-7; 9 bases match TRBD1. V lost 3 bases, J lost 3 bases, and 0 bases stayed unmatched. CDR1 and CDR2 (germline): SQVTM, ANQGSEA. The CDR3 has 12 amino acids. As DNA, the CDR3 is TGCAGCGTTGAGGGACAGGGCTACGAGCAGTACTTC. As protein: CSVEGQGYEQYF.

The chain combines TRBV10-3 with TRBJ2-5; 10 bases are a match to TRBD2. The CDR3 has 16 residues. The J segment lost 1 base and the V segment lost 5 bases, leaving 7 bases of the junction unmatched. CDR1 and CDR2 (germline): ENHRY, SYGVKD. This CDR3 is CAISSSSGSSQETQYF. The CDR3 DNA sequence: TGTGCCATCAGTTCCTCTAGCGGGAGTTCCCAAGAGACCCAGTACTTC.

This chain uses TRBV5-1 with TRBJ2-5; D unresolved. V lost 6 bases to trimming and J lost 5 bases, with 17 bases between them. The germline CDR1 and CDR2 sequences are SGHRS and YFSETQ. This CDR3 contains 14 residues. As DNA, the CDR3 is TGCGCCAGCACCCCGTCCCCCCCTTCCGAGACCCAGTACTTC. It encodes CASTPSPPSETQYF.

The V gene is TRBV5-6, the J gene TRBJ2-7; the match to TRBD2 covers 9 bases. With V trimmed by 4 bases and J by 1 base, 15 bases remained unmatched. Germline V gene sequence: CDR1 SGHDT, CDR2 YYEEEE. This CDR3 has 18 amino acids. This chain's CDR3 is CASSPSRLADGISYEQYF. In nucleotides, the CDR3 is TGTGCCAGCAGCCCTTCTCGACTAGCGGACGGGATTTCCTACGAGCAGTACTTC. The full variable domain, in which reference TRBV5-6 and TRBJ2-7 provide the parts outside the CDR3, is DAGVTQSPTHLIKTRGQQVTLRCSPKSGHDTVSWYQQALGQGPQFIFQYYEEEERQRGNFPDRFSGHQFPNYSSELNVNALLLGDSALYLCASSPSRLADGISYEQYFGPGTRLTVT.

This chain links TRBV2 with TRBJ1-1; D call uncertain. Looked up from germline, CDR1 is SNHLY and CDR2 is FYNNEI. V dropped 11 bases and J dropped 1 base, with 11 bases sitting between them. The CDR3 totals 12 residues. The CDR3 coding sequence is TGTGCCTCGAGGGTGTCGAACACTGAAGCTTTCTTT. The encoded protein is CASRVSNTEAFF. The full variable domain, in which reference TRBV2 and TRBJ1-1 provide the parts outside the CDR3, is EPEVTQTPSHQVTQMGQEVILRCVPISNHLYFYWYRQILGQKVEFLVSFYNNEISEKSEIFDDQFSVERPDGSNFTLKIRSTKLEDSAMYFCASRVSNTEAFFGQGTRLTVV.

The chain links TRBV6-6 to TRBJ1-2, with a possible D match to TRBD1 (5 bases). The CDR3 runs to 16 residues. The ends were cut back, 5 bases at V and 2 bases at J, with 18 bases in the middle. Germline lookup yields CDR1 MNHNY and CDR2 SVGAGI (reference sequence). The CDR3 coding sequence is TGTGCCAGCAGTGCTGGCCCCGGGGGAGAGAACTATGGCTACACCTTC. Residues: CASSAGPGGENYGYTF.

The chain joins TRBV27 to TRBJ1-5; no clear D. The CDR3 loop spans 15 amino acids. V was clipped by 5 bases and J by 1 base, with 12 bases between them. CDR1 is MNHEY and CDR2 is SMNVEV in the germline V gene (reference sequence). The CDR3 region has the DNA TGTGCCAGCAGTCTCGGGGATGGGAGCAATCAGCCCCAGCATTTT. Translation gives CASSLGDGSNQPQHF.

This chain links TRBV15 with TRBJ1-1, with a weak D call TRBD1 (5 bases). The V end lost 4 bases, the J end lost 1 base, and 13 bases lay between the germline ends. CDR1 and CDR2 from the germline V gene are LNHNV and YYDKDF (reference sequence). This CDR3 is 15 amino acids long. CDR3 loop: CATSTAGDGNTEAFF. The CDR3, as DNA: TGTGCCACCAGCACGGCGGGGGATGGGAACACTGAAGCTTTCTTT.

The J gene is TRBJ2-3, the V gene TRBV29-1; 7 nucleotides match TRBD2. The V gene end was trimmed by 3 bases and the J gene end by 4 bases; junction bases not matched to a gene: 1. Looked up from germline, CDR1 is SQVTM and CDR2 is ANQGSEA. The CDR3 extends over 12 amino acids. CDR3 in amino acids: CSVDGGADTQYF. The CDR3 bases are TGCAGCGTTGATGGGGGGGCAGATACGCAGTATTTT.

The rearrangement links TRBV27 to TRBJ1-2; perhaps TRBD1 as D (6 bases). V lost 3 bases and J 4 bases, leaving 12 bases between the germline ends. Germline assignment: CDR1 MNHEY and CDR2 SMNVEV (reference sequence). The CDR3 is made up of 14 amino acids. In nucleotides, the CDR3 is TGTGCCAGCAGTTTGGGGGGCTATCCCTATGGCTACACCTTC. It yields the protein CASSLGGYPYGYTF.

The chain couples TRBV30 to TRBJ1-1; D is perhaps TRBD1 (6 bases). Germline V lookup: CDR1 GTSNPN, CDR2 SVGIG (reference sequence). Trimming pared 3 bases from V and 8 bases from J, leaving 19 bases between. The CDR3 consists of 14 residues. Here the CDR3 DNA reads TGTGCCTGGAGCTACAACGGGGGGCGGGCCGAAGCTTTCTTT. Translated, it gives CAWSYNGGRAEAFF.

This clone turned up a few times. The V call is TRBV19, the J call TRBJ2-7; TRBD1 aligns across 8 bases. The V segment lost 5 bases and the J segment 7 bases; nucleotides outside the gene matches: 10. The CDR3 is 14 residues long. Germline values: CDR1 LNHDA, CDR2 SQIVND (reference sequence). The CDR3 loop reads CASSVYLGTGEQYF. DNA for the CDR3: TGTGCCAGTAGTGTCTATCTTGGGACAGGAGAGCAGTACTTC.

The chain combines TRBV7-2 with TRBJ2-7; weak D call: TRBD2 (5 bases). Germline-derived CDR1 and CDR2 are SGHTA and FQGNSA. V shed 1 base and J shed 4 bases, with 14 bases lying between them. This CDR3 has 15 amino acids. The CDR3 region has the DNA TGTGCCAGCAGCTTAGGGCTCCGGGGAGCGTACGAGCAGTACTTC. Translated: CASSLGLRGAYEQYF.

This rearrangement joins TRBV5-1 to TRBJ2-5; 10 nucleotides line up with TRBD2. Germline V lookup: CDR1 SGHRS, CDR2 YFSETQ. Trimming took 0 bases from V and 2 from J; bases not matched to a gene: 4. The CDR3 consists of 16 residues. The CDR3 loop reads CASSLVSGGTQETQYF. CDR3 coding DNA: TGCGCCAGCAGCTTGGTTAGCGGGGGGACTCAAGAGACCCAGTACTTC.

This chain links TRBV13 with TRBJ1-2, with a weak D call TRBD1 (5 bases). The V end was cut by 8 bases, the J end by 5 bases, with 21 bases between. CDR1 and CDR2 from the germline V gene are PRHDT and FYEKMQ (reference sequence). The CDR3 contains 15 residues. CDR3 nucleotide sequence: TGTGCCAGCGCTCCTACAGGTGCAGCAAAGTATGGCTACACCTTC. Protein sequence: CASAPTGAAKYGYTF.

The chain joins TRBV4-2 to TRBJ1-1; D remains ambiguous. The CDR3 covers 13 residues. Trimming took 4 bases from V and 0 from J, leaving 6 bases between them. Germline CDR1 LGHNA, CDR2 YNFKEQ. The CDR3 DNA follows: TGTGCCAGCAGCCGGACGATGAACACTGAAGCTTTCTTT. Translating it yields CASSRTMNTEAFF.